One sample yielded the 20 T cell receptor beta chains listed below, sequenced in a study of control samples from healthy donors and cancer patients (dated by TCRdb to about 2020). Library preparation was by the immunoSEQ multiplex PCR assay. This immuneACCESS table, as held by TCRdb, lists in-frame sequences with V and J called but not all clones. Of the missing ones, under half trace to an unresolved V gene in checked studies; the others have no known cause. This sample is represented by 170,000 or so clones; over 85% of them were singletons. Around 1.4% of the sample is taken by the ten largest. The sequencing sample was made of blood. The receptors originated from a man in his thirties or forties in good health.

This clone turned up a few times. The chain employs TRBV27 and TRBJ2-4; 12 bases line up with TRBD2. CDR1 and CDR2 from the germline V gene are MNHEY and SMNVEV (reference sequence). V shed 5 bases and J 1 base; nucleotides not matched to a gene: 12. This CDR3 contains 19 residues. The CDR3 bases are TGTGCCAGCAGTATCAAACCCCGGACTAGCGGGACCGCCAAAAACATTCAGTACTTC. Amino acid sequence: CASSIKPRTSGTAKNIQYF.

The rearrangement links TRBV11-3 to TRBJ2-5; no clear D gene. Germline CDR1 is SGHNT and CDR2 is YENEEA. Trimming stripped 5 bases from V and 4 bases from J, with 11 bases between. This CDR3 comprises 13 residues. The CDR3 DNA follows: TGTGCCAGCAGCGCCCAAACTGGAGAGACCCAGTACTTC. Protein: CASSAQTGETQYF.

About this clone: The sample holds other DNA sequences that translate to the same CDR3. The chain has TRBV24-1 and TRBJ1-5, with 8 bases fitting TRBD1. The junction had 5 bases not matched to a gene; V was cut back by 3 bases and J by 2 bases. This CDR3 is 16 amino acids long. From germline, CDR1 is KGHDR and CDR2 SFDVKD. The CDR3 nucleotides read TGTGCCACCAGTGATCCCGGACAGGGTGGCAATCAGCCCCAGCATTTT. This translates into CATSDPGQGGNQPQHF.

This chain links TRBV4-3 with TRBJ1-2, with a possible D match to TRBD1 (5 bases). V lost 4 bases, J lost 8 bases, and 17 bases lay in between. Germline CDR1 is LGHNA and CDR2 is YSLEER. CDR3 length: 14 residues. This CDR3 reads CASSLSWGGLGYTF. The CDR3 DNA reads TGCGCCAGCAGCCTCTCGTGGGGGGGGTTAGGCTACACCTTC.

On this clone itself: Additional DNA sequences in this sample encode the identical CDR3. The V gene is TRBV4-2, the J gene TRBJ1-3; a weak D match, TRBD1 (5 bases). V was cut by 4 bases and J by 0 bases, with 16 bases left in between. The CDR3 loop spans 17 amino acids. Germline CDR1 reads LGHNA; CDR2 reads YNFKEQ. In DNA form, the CDR3 reads TGTGCCAGCAGCCGCCGGGACTCTTTCGGCTCTGGAAACACCATATATTTT. Protein sequence: CASSRRDSFGSGNTIYF.

The J gene is TRBJ2-5, the V gene TRBV23-1; 8 positions agree with TRBD2. TRBV23-1 is an ORF, and what it does is uncertain. V lost 5 bases, J lost 0 bases, and 2 bases stayed unmatched. This CDR3 has 14 amino acids. The CDR3 region has the DNA TGCGCCAGCAGTTTGCGGGGGGACCAAGAGACCCAGTACTTC. Its translation: CASSLRGDQETQYF.

This rearrangement joins TRBV10-3 to TRBJ1-3; TRBD1 matches 7 bases. With 6 bases clipped from V and 2 bases from J, the junction kept 1 base outside the gene matches. Germline V gives CDR1 ENHRY, CDR2 SYGVKD. The CDR3 runs 13 residues. DNA of the CDR3: TGTGCCATCAGCGGGACAGCTGGAAACACCATATATTTT. It codes for CAISGTAGNTIYF.

V usage is TRBV6-1 and J usage is TRBJ1-5, with no clear D. In germline, CDR1 is MNHNS, CDR2 SASEGT. V lost 2 bases and J lost 4, with 6 bases in between. CDR3 length: 13 residues. CDR3 region: CASSENRNQPQHF. The CDR3 nucleotides read TGTGCCAGCAGTGAAAACCGGAATCAGCCCCAGCATTTT.

The chain uses TRBV6-5 and TRBJ1-1; tentative D call: TRBD1 (5 bases). From germline, CDR1 is MNHEY and CDR2 SVGAGI. Trimming took 2 bases from V and 1 from J, leaving 14 bases between them. CDR3 length: 16 amino acids. CDR3 DNA sequence: TGTGCCAGCAGTTACGTGGGGCACACCCAGAACACTGAAGCTTTCTTT. Protein sequence: CASSYVGHTQNTEAFF.

This clone was counted a single time. The chain couples TRBV6-5 to TRBJ2-7; D gene ambiguous. The germline V and J ends were trimmed by 6 bases and 2 bases, with 11 bases remaining between them. This CDR3 has 13 residues. Germline loops: CDR1 MNHEY, CDR2 SVGAGI. The DNA for the CDR3 is TGTGCCAGCAGCTACACAGAGACCTACGAGCAGTACTTC. Encoded protein: CASSYTETYEQYF.

The V and J genes are TRBV7-2 and TRBJ2-3; no reliable D call. V was clipped by 1 base and J by 2 bases, with 10 bases between them. Per germline, CDR1 SGHTA and CDR2 FQGNSA. CDR3 length equals 15 residues. CDR3 sequence (DNA): TGTGCCAGCAGCTTAGTGACGGCGATCACAGATACGCAGTATTTT. It specifies CASSLVTAITDTQYF. The complete variable domain, with remaining parts taken from reference TRBV7-2 and TRBJ2-3, reads GAGVSQSPSNKVTEKGKDVELRCDPISGHTALYWYRQSLGQGLEFLIYFQGNSAPDKSGLPSDRFSAERTGGSVSTLTIQRTQQEDSAVYLCASSLVTAITDTQYFGPGTRLTVL.

The V call is TRBV28, the J call TRBJ2-1, with D possibly TRBD1 on 6 matching bases. Germline CDR1 reads MDHEN; CDR2 reads SYDVKM. V was cut by 6 bases and J by 7 bases, with 13 bases left in between. This CDR3 comprises 13 residues. Here the CDR3 reads CASSPPDRNEQFF. The CDR3 nucleotides read TGTGCCAGCAGCCCCCCTGACAGGAATGAGCAGTTCTTC.

J is TRBJ1-4 and V is TRBV6-5; D is perhaps TRBD1 (5 bases). Trimming took off 0 bases at V and 9 bases at J, with 11 bases between the two ends. The CDR3 spans 14 residues. CDR1 MNHEY and CDR2 SVGAGI come from the germline V gene. CDR3 in amino acids: CASSYSGQGQKLFF. The CDR3 DNA reads as TGTGCCAGCAGTTACTCCGGCCAGGGCCAAAAACTGTTTTTT.

CDR3 nucleotide sequence: TGTGCCAGCAGCGAGACAGGGGGCGGACATGAAAAACTGTTTTTT. This sequence encodes CASSETGGGHEKLFF. V usage is TRBV28 and J usage is TRBJ1-4, with 10 bases lining up with TRBD1. Germline CDR1 reads MDHEN; CDR2 reads SYDVKM. J gave up 6 bases and V 6 bases, and 7 bases lay outside the gene matches. This CDR3 spans 15 amino acids.

The rearrangement uses TRBV10-1 and TRBJ1-6, with no clear D. Germline-derived CDR1 and CDR2 are WNHNN and SYGVQD (reference sequence). This CDR3 contains 12 residues. V gave up 3 bases and J gave up 7 bases, with 4 bases separating them. The CDR3: CASSDGNSPLHF. CDR3 coding DNA: TGCGCCAGCAGTGACGGGAATTCACCCCTCCACTTT.

The rearrangement links TRBV11-2 to TRBJ1-2, with 7 bases identical to TRBD1. The CDR3 covers 13 residues. V shed 5 bases, J shed 2 bases, and the junction held 2 bases outside the gene matches. CDR1 and CDR2 (germline): SGHAT, FQNNGV. CDR3 in DNA: TGTGCCAGCAGCCAACAGGGGAACTATGGCTACACCTTC. It specifies CASSQQGNYGYTF.

This clone was counted once. This chain links TRBV6-4 with TRBJ1-1; 7 bases are shared with TRBD1. The germline V gene encodes CDR1 MRHNA and CDR2 SNTAGT. V was clipped by 10 bases and J by 1 base; unmatched bases: 18. The CDR3 totals 17 residues. The CDR3 reads CANHRQGSHARNTEAFF. The CDR3 DNA is TGTGCCAACCATCGACAGGGATCCCATGCGCGGAACACTGAAGCTTTCTTT.

CDR3 sequence reads: CASSLYNSPLHF. For the CDR3, the DNA is TGTGCCAGCAGTCTTTATAATTCACCCCTCCACTTT. The genes are TRBV27 and TRBJ1-6, with D hard to call. CDR3 length equals 12 residues. Germline CDR1 reads MNHEY; CDR2 reads SMNVEV (reference sequence). Trimming pared 5 bases from V and 4 bases from J, leaving 3 bases between.

V usage is TRBV18 and J usage is TRBJ1-2, with D maybe TRBD1 (5 bases). Germline CDR1 KGHSH, CDR2 LQKENI. Deletions cut 3 bases from V and 3 bases from J, with 5 bases between. The CDR3 covers 12 residues. DNA of the CDR3: TGTGCCAGCTCACCGACAGACTATGGCTACACCTTC. Its protein product is CASSPTDYGYTF.

This clone was seen only a few times. The rearrangement uses TRBV6-2 or TRBV6-3 and TRBJ1-5, with 9 bases identical to TRBD1. J was trimmed by 1 base and V by 6 bases; bases with no gene match: 7. The germline CDR1 and CDR2 sequences are MNHEY and SVGEGT. The CDR3 loop spans 16 amino acids. CDR3 nucleotides: TGTGCCAGCAGCAAGGACAGGGGCTTAAGCAATCAGCCCCAGCATTTT. Amino acid sequence: CASSKDRGLSNQPQHF.